This entry lists 22 T cell receptor beta chains sequenced from one sample in a study of blood T cells in healthy people across ages. Sample-barcoded 5' priming and a J-beta primer mix drove a second PCR of about 6 to 12 cycles. From the 5' RACE reads, TCRdb called clonotypes with MiXCR, one entry per CDR3 protein. The sample holds roughly 1.5 million distinct CDR3 sequences, 35% to 45% seen once. Sequences were obtained from blood. The receptors derive from a woman aged 18-29 years in good health.

This clonotype has a single count. This chain connects TRBV27 to TRBJ1-4; 9 positions agree with TRBD1. V gave up 1 base and J gave up 7 bases; unmatched junction bases: 4. The CDR3 is 15 amino acids. The germline CDR1 and CDR2 sequences are MNHEY and SMNVEV (reference sequence). CDR3 region: CASSLYRGLGEKLFF. The CDR3 DNA sequence: TGTGCCAGCAGTTTATACAGGGGGCTGGGTGAAAAACTGTTTTTT.

About this clonotype: A much larger clone is a single base away; this may be a read error. V is TRBV5-1 and J is TRBJ2-1; TRBD1 or TRBD2 may be the D gene (5 bases each). The germline CDR1 and CDR2 sequences are SGHRS and YFSETQ. The CDR3 has 15 residues. The CDR3 DNA reads as TGCGTCAGCAGCTTGGGGGATCGCTCCTACAATGAGCAGTTCTTC. It yields the protein CVSSLGDRSYNEQFF.

V is TRBV7-2 and J is TRBJ2-4; a weak D match, TRBD1 (6 bases). The end of the DNA fits TRBJ2-7 better, so the J call may be wrong. The CDR3 has 14 residues. CDR1 and CDR2 from the germline V gene are SGHTA and FQGNSA. The CDR3 sequence is CASSLGQQGNEQYF. The CDR3 DNA follows: TGTGCCAGCAGCTTAGGACAACAGGGTAACGAGCAGTACTTC.

This clonotype appeared a few times. The chain recombines TRBV7-9 with TRBJ2-5; perhaps TRBD2 as D (5 bases). Trimming removed 4 bases at V and 2 bases at J, with 8 bases between. There are 13 residues in the CDR3. CDR1 SEHNR and CDR2 FQNEAQ come from the germline V gene (reference sequence). This CDR3 reads CASSSRDQETQYF. In nucleotides, the CDR3 is TGTGCCAGCAGCTCCCGGGATCAAGAGACCCAGTACTTC.

This clonotype occurred a few times. The chain uses TRBV10-3 and TRBJ1-2; D ambiguous. Germline V gene data show CDR1 as ENHRY and CDR2 as SYGVKD. This CDR3 has 11 residues. V lost 6 bases, J lost 4 bases, and 6 bases lay in between. CDR3 in amino acids: CAISKSYGYTF. The CDR3 DNA reads as TGTGCCATCAGCAAAAGCTATGGCTACACCTTC.

This sequence joins TRBV20-1 and TRBJ1-4; no definite D call. CDR1 is DFQATT and CDR2 is SNEGSKA in the germline V gene (reference sequence). This CDR3 has 14 amino acids. The germline V and J ends were trimmed by 6 bases and 4 bases, with 15 bases remaining between them. The CDR3 here is CSAKIRGFNEKLFF. The CDR3 nucleotides are TGCAGTGCAAAGATACGGGGTTTTAATGAAAAACTGTTTTTT.

The rearrangement joins TRBV5-1 to TRBJ1-2; D remains unclear. This CDR3 has 15 residues. V lost 4 bases to trimming and J lost 4 bases, with 17 bases between them. In germline, CDR1 is SGHRS, CDR2 YFSETQ. The CDR3 here is CASSQGAVQTYGYTF. CDR3 bases: TGCGCCAGCAGCCAAGGAGCGGTACAGACCTATGGCTACACCTTC.

J is TRBJ2-1 and V is TRBV27; weak D call: TRBD2 (6 bases). The V gene's germline CDR1 is MNHEY and CDR2 SMNVEV (reference sequence). V lost 5 bases to trimming and J lost 4 bases, with 12 bases between them. This CDR3 has 14 amino acids. The CDR3 reads CASSRSGHYNEQFF. DNA of the CDR3: TGTGCCAGCAGTCGGAGCGGGCATTACAATGAGCAGTTCTTC.

This chain joins TRBV9 and TRBJ2-1; 9 bases are shared with TRBD1. The end of the DNA aligns better with TRBJ2-7, so the J call may be wrong. In germline, CDR1 is SGDLS, CDR2 YYNGEE. This CDR3 contains 16 residues. CDR3 sequence reads: CASSVSRDRDYNEQYF. Written as DNA, the CDR3 is TGTGCCAGCAGCGTGAGCCGGGACAGGGACTACAATGAGCAGTACTTC.

In this sample, this clonotype turned up a few times. CDR3 residues: CASEGRYEQYF. In nucleotides, the CDR3 is TGTGCCAGCGAGGGGCGTTACGAGCAGTACTTC. V is TRBV3-1 and J is TRBJ2-7; either TRBD1 or TRBD2 may fit D (5 bases each). With 8 bases removed from V and 4 bases from J, the gap between germline ends came to 9 bases. The CDR3 consists of 11 residues. Germline CDR1 and CDR2: LGHDT and YNNKEL (reference sequence).

This clonotype was observed a handful of times. J is TRBJ2-1 and V is TRBV7-3; tentative D call: TRBD2 (5 bases). Germline CDR1 SGHTA, CDR2 FQGTGA. The V gene lost 5 bases and the J gene lost 0 bases, with 14 bases spanning the gap. This CDR3 is 16 amino acids long. The CDR3, as DNA: TGTGCCAGCAGCCCCCAGCGGATTAGCTCCTACAATGAGCAGTTCTTC. Translation gives CASSPQRISSYNEQFF.

The chain uses TRBV12-3 or TRBV12-4 and TRBJ1-1, with 7 bases fitting TRBD1. CDR3 length: 13 residues. Germline trimming cut 10 bases from V and 5 bases from J; bases unmatched to any gene: 10. CDR3 residues: CANSRTGATEAFF. CDR3 DNA: TGTGCCAACTCTCGTACAGGGGCTACTGAAGCTTTCTTT.

The chain is built from TRBV27 and TRBJ2-7; 7 bases are shared with TRBD2. Germline CDR1 reads MNHEY; CDR2 reads SMNVEV (reference sequence). There are 16 residues in the CDR3. With 0 bases clipped from V and 2 bases from J, the junction kept 7 bases outside the gene matches. CDR3 DNA: TGTGCCAGCAGTTTATCCCAGCTAGCGGTTACCTACGAGCAGTACTTC. Protein product: CASSLSQLAVTYEQYF.

The rearrangement links TRBV6-5 to TRBJ2-3; 7 positions match TRBD2. With V trimmed by 0 bases and J by 2 bases, 11 bases remained unmatched. In germline, CDR1 is MNHEY, CDR2 SVGAGI. CDR3 size: 18 residues. The CDR3 protein is CASSYSPPGGSPTDTQYF. The CDR3 bases are TGTGCCAGCAGTTACTCACCCCCAGGCGGGAGCCCCACAGATACGCAGTATTTT.

The chain has TRBV28 and TRBJ2-5, with TRBD1 matching 9 bases. The CDR3 sequence is 15 residues long. Germline V gene data show CDR1 as MDHEN and CDR2 as SYDVKM. V gave up 4 bases and J gave up 5 bases; unmatched junction bases: 8. This chain's CDR3 is CASSSPGQGAETQYF. CDR3 DNA: TGTGCCAGCAGTTCTCCGGGACAGGGCGCGGAGACCCAGTACTTC.

The J gene is TRBJ2-7, the V gene TRBV20-1; TRBD2 aligns across 15 bases. TRBJ2-5 matches the DNA end more closely, so the J call is doubtful. The CDR3 consists of 15 residues. Germline CDR1 is DFQATT and CDR2 is SNEGSKA (reference sequence). CDR3 amino acids: CSATRTSGREETQYF. In nucleotides, the CDR3 is TGCAGTGCTACGCGGACTAGCGGGAGGGAAGAGACCCAGTACTTC.

The rearrangement uses TRBV7-9 and TRBJ1-1; D is possibly TRBD1 (5 bases). Trimming removed 1 base at V and 1 base at J, with 13 bases between. CDR1 is SEHNR and CDR2 is FQNEAQ in the germline V gene (reference sequence). The CDR3 runs 16 residues. In DNA form, the CDR3 reads TGTGCCAGCAGCTTAGAGGGGCTCGGGGAGAACACTGAAGCTTTCTTT. Its protein product is CASSLEGLGENTEAFF.

V gene TRBV5-1 combines with J gene TRBJ2-7; 8 bases line up with TRBD1. J lost 3 bases, V lost 3 bases, and 8 bases had no gene match. CDR1 is SGHRS and CDR2 is YFSETQ in the germline V gene. The CDR3 runs 15 residues. This CDR3 is CASSSRDRLIYEQYF. CDR3 bases: TGCGCCAGCAGCTCACGGGACAGGCTAATCTACGAGCAGTACTTC. The full variable domain, with the rest looked up from reference TRBV5-1 and TRBJ2-7, is KAGVTQTPRYLIKTRGQQVTLSCSPISGHRSVSWYQQTPGQGLQFLFEYFSETQRNKGNFPGRFSGRQFSNSRSEMNVSTLELGDSALYLCASSSRDRLIYEQYFGPGTRLTVT.

The chain uses TRBV5-1 and TRBJ2-1; D may be TRBD2 (7 bases). V was clipped by 3 bases and J by 3 bases, with 13 bases between them. CDR1 and CDR2 from the germline V gene are SGHRS and YFSETQ. The CDR3 has 15 amino acids. CDR3 in DNA: TGCGCCAGCAGCTGGACTAGGGGGTACTACAATGAGCAGTTCTTC. Its translation is CASSWTRGYYNEQFF. The entire variable domain, with the rest obtained from reference TRBV5-1 and TRBJ2-1, is as follows: KAGVTQTPRYLIKTRGQQVTLSCSPISGHRSVSWYQQTPGQGLQFLFEYFSETQRNKGNFPGRFSGRQFSNSRSEMNVSTLELGDSALYLCASSWTRGYYNEQFFGPGTRLTVL.

This clonotype showed up just once. The CDR3 DNA sequence: TGTGCCAGCAGCTTAGCCGCAGGGACGGAAAAACTGTTTTTT. It translates to CASSLAAGTEKLFF. The chain combines TRBV7-9 with TRBJ1-4, with D possibly TRBD1 on 5 matching bases. The CDR3 runs to 14 residues. Per germline, CDR1 SEHNR and CDR2 FQNEAQ (reference sequence). Trimming took off 0 bases at V and 8 bases at J, with 10 bases between the two ends.

V gene TRBV6-5 combines with J gene TRBJ2-1; no firm D call. CDR1 is MNHEY and CDR2 is SVGAGI in the germline V gene. The ends were cut back, 4 bases at V and 13 bases at J, with 23 bases in the middle. This CDR3 contains 15 residues. Written as DNA, the CDR3 is TGTGCCAGCAGTTTTAGAGGAGAGTCAATTGCTCGACAGTTCTTC. Translation gives CASSFRGESIARQFF.

J is TRBJ2-7 and V is TRBV25-1; D ambiguous. The V end was cut by 3 bases, the J end by 6 bases, with 15 bases between. Per germline, CDR1 MGHDK and CDR2 SYGVNS. The length of the CDR3 is 14 residues. The CDR3 protein is CASSDPLDPSEQYF. The DNA of the CDR3 is TGTGCCAGCAGTGATCCGTTAGACCCCTCCGAGCAGTACTTC.